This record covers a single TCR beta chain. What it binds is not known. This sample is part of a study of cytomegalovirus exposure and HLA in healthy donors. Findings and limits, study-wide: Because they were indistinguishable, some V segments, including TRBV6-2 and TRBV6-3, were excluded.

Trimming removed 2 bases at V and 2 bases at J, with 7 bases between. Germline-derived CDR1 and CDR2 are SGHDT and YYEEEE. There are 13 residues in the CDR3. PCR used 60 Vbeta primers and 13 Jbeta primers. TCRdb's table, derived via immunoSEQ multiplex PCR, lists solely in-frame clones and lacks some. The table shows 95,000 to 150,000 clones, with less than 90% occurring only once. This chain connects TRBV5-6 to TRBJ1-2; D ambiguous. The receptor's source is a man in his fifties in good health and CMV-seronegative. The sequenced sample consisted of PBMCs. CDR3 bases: TGTGCCAGCAGCTTCGAGGGAAACTATGGCTACACCTTC. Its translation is CASSFEGNYGYTF.